This T cell receptor beta chain was found in a study of cytomegalovirus exposure and HLA in healthy donors. Looked up from germline, CDR1 is WSHSY and CDR2 is SAAADI. The J segment lost 4 bases and the V segment lost 3 bases, leaving 15 bases of the junction unmatched. The CDR3 spans 18 residues. Vbeta (60) and Jbeta (13) primers were used in the PCR. Clones were read by immunoSEQ multiplex PCR, and TCRdb kept only the in-frame ones, dropping some. Of 85,000 to 100,000 clones detected, 65% to 80% appear once; the ten largest clones hold roughly 7%. The sequenced material came from PBMCs. The chain links TRBV10-2 to TRBJ2-5, with 9 bases lining up with TRBD2. The receptor's source is a man in his forties or fifties in good health and CMV-seropositive. This CDR3 reads CASSEGVVAGGPGETQYF. For the CDR3, the DNA is TGCGCCAGCAGTGAAGGGGTTGTGGCGGGGGGGCCGGGAGAGACCCAGTACTTC.